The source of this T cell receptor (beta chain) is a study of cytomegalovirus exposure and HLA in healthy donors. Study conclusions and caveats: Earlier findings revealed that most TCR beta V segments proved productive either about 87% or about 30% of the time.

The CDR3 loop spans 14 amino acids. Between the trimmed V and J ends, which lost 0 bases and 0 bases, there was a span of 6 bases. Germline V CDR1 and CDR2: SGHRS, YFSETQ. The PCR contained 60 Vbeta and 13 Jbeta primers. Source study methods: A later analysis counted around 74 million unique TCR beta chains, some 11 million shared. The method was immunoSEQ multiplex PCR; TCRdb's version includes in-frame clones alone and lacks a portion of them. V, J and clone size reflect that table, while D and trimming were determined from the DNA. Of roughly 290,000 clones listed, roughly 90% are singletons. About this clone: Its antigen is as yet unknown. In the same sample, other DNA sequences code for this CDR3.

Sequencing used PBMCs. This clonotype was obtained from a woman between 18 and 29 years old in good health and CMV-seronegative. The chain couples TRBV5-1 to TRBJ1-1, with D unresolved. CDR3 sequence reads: CASSLGPVNTEAFF. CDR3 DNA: TGCGCCAGCAGCTTGGGTCCAGTGAACACTGAAGCTTTCTTT.